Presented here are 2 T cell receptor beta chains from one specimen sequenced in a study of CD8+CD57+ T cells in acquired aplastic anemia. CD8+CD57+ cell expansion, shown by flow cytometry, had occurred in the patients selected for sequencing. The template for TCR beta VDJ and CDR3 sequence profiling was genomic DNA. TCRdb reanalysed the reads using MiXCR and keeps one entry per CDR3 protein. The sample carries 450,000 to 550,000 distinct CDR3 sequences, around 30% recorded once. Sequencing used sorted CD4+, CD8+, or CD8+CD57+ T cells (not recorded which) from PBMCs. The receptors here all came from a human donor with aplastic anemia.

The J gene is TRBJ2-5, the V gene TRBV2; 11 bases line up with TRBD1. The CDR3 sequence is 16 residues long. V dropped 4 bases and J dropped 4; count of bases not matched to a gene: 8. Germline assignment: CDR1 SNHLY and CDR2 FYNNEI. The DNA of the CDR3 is TGTGCCAGCAGTGCCCGGACAGGGGGCTTCGGAGAGACCCAGTACTTC. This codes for CASSARTGGFGETQYF.

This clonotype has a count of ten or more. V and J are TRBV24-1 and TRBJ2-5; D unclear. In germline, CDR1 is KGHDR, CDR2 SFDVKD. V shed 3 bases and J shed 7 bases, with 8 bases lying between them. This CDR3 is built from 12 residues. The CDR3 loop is CATSDPGGTQYF. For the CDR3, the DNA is TGTGCCACCAGTGATCCCGGTGGGACCCAGTACTTC.